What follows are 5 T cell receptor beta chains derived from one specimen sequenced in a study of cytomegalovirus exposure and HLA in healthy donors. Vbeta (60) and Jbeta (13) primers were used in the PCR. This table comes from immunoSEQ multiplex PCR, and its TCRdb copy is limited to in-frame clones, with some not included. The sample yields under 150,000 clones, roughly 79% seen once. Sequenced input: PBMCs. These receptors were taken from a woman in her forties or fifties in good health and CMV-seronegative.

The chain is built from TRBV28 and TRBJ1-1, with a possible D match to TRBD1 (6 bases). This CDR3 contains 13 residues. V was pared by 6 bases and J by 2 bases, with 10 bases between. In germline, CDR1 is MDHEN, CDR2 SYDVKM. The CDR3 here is CASRPTGNTEAFF. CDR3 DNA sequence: TGTGCCAGCAGACCGACAGGAAACACTGAAGCTTTCTTT. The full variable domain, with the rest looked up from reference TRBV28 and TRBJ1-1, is DVKVTQSSRYLVKRTGEKVFLECVQDMDHENMFWYRQDPGLGLRLIYFSYDVKMKEKGDIPEGYSVSREKKERFSLILESASTNQTSMYLCASRPTGNTEAFFGQGTRLTVV.

CDR3 residues: CASSQGAASAEDTQYF. The CDR3 bases are TGTGCCAGCAGCCAAGGAGCGGCTAGCGCGGAAGATACGCAGTATTTT. The gene calls are TRBV14 and TRBJ2-3, with a tentative D call TRBD2 (6 bases). CDR1 SGHDN and CDR2 FVKESK come from the germline V gene. Between the trimmed V and J ends, which lost 1 base and 5 bases, there was a span of 16 bases. The length of the CDR3 is 16 residues.

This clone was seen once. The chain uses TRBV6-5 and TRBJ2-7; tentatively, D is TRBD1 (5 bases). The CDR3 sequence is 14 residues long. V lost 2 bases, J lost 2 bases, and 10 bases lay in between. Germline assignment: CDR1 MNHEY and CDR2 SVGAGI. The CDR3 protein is CASSYGAGAYEQYV. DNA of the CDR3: TGTGCCAGCAGTTACGGGGCAGGCGCCTACGAGCAGTACGTC.

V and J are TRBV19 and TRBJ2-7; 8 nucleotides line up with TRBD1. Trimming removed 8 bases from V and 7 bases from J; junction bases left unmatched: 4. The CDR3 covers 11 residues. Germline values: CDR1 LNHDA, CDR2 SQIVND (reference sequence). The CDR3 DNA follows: TGTGCCAGTCAGGGGGCCGGGGAGCAGTACTTC. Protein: CASQGAGEQYF.

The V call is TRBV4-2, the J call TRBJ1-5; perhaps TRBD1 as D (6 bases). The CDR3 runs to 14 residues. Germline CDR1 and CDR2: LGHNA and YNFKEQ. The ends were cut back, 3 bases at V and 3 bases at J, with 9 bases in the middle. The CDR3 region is CASSQDSDNQPQHF. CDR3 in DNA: TGTGCCAGCAGCCAGGACAGTGACAATCAGCCCCAGCATTTT.